A selection of T cell receptor beta chains follows, all from one sample in a study of blood T cell repertoires in COVID-19. Sequenced by immunoSEQ multiplex PCR; TCRdb stores in-frame clones only, minus some. The sample includes some 300,000 clones, 75% to 90% seen only once; the top ten take about an eighth. The sequenced material came from peripheral blood. The receptor set was obtained from a woman between 65 and 79 years old with COVID-19, enrolled during active disease. The CDR3 runs from the conserved cysteine through the conserved F or W. A D gene is named only where the DNA matches it firmly. Part of the rows lack a size; the others show once, few, many or a class for expanded clones.

TRBV7-9	TRBD1	NA	TRBJ1-2	TGTGCCAGCAGCCTTACAGGGGAAGGGGGCTACACCTTC	CASSLTGEGGYTF
TRBV18	NA	once	TRBJ1-4	TGTGCCAGCTCACCTTCCGACAGTGCAACTAATGAAAAACTGTTTTTT	CASSPSDSATNEKLFF
TRBV2	TRBD2	NA	TRBJ2-5	TGTGCCAGCAGCCTACTAGCGTCAGAGACCCAGTACTTC	CASSLLASETQYF
TRBV5-8	NA	NA	TRBJ1-1	TGTGCCAGCAGCTTGGATCAGGCATGGGTAGCTTTCTTT	CASSLDQAWVAFF
TRBV2	TRBD2	NA	TRBJ2-3	TGTGCCAGCAGTTGGACTAGCAGTTTAGATACGCAGTATTTT	CASSWTSSLDTQYF
TRBV24-1	NA	NA	TRBJ1-2	TGTGCCACCAGTGATTTGCCCGCGGGTGGAGTAGACTATGGCTACACCTTC	CATSDLPAGGVDYGYTF
TRBV9	TRBD1	NA	TRBJ2-1	TGTGCCAGCAGCGTAGTAGGGGACAGGGCCCCCTACAATGAGCAGTTCTTC	CASSVVGDRAPYNEQFF
TRBV21-1	NA	NA	TRBJ1-2	TGTGCCAGCAACAGGGAATATGGCTACACCTTC	CASNREYGYTF
TRBV18	TRBD1	NA	TRBJ1-2	TGTGCCAGCTCACAGGACAGGGGCTATGGCTACACCTTC	CASSQDRGYGYTF
TRBV11-2	NA	NA	TRBJ2-1	TGTGCCAGCAGCGAAAGACAGGTCCTCAACAATGAGCAGTTCTTC	CASSERQVLNNEQFF
TRBV19	NA	NA	TRBJ1-6	TGTGCCAGTAGTCCAGGGGAGAACTATAATTCACCCCTCCACTTT	CASSPGENYNSPLHF
TRBV7-8	NA	NA	TRBJ2-2	TGTGCCAGCAGCTTAGTGCCAAGGGGCGGCGGGGAGCTGTTTTTT	CASSLVPRGGGELFF
TRBV2	TRBD2	NA	TRBJ2-1	TGTGCCAGCAGTTCCTCGCGACTAGCTCAAAATGAGCAGTTCTTC	CASSSSRLAQNEQFF
TRBV11-1	NA	NA	TRBJ1-2	TGTGCCAGCAGCCAGAAGACAGGATCCAACTATGGCTACACCTTC	CASSQKTGSNYGYTF
TRBV6-2/TRBV6-3	NA	NA	TRBJ1-1	TGTGCCAGCAGTTGGTCGGGGAACACTGAAGCTTTCTTT	CASSWSGNTEAFF
TRBV30	TRBD2	NA	TRBJ2-7	TGTGCCTGGAGCCTTAGGTGGGGGACTAGGTTAGACGAGCAGTACTTC	CAWSLRWGTRLDEQYF
TRBV5-1	TRBD1	few	TRBJ2-4	TGCGCCAGCAGCTTAGGGGGCGAAAACATTCAGTACTTC	CASSLGGENIQYF
TRBV7-9	TRBD2	NA	TRBJ2-7	TGTGCCAGCAGCGTCGGGGGGGTTTACGAGCAGTACTTC	CASSVGGVYEQYF
TRBV10-3	NA	NA	TRBJ2-3	TGTGCCATCAGTGCGAGGGCAGATACGCAGTATTTT	CAISARADTQYF
TRBV28	TRBD1	once	TRBJ2-2	TGTGCCAGCAGTTTAGGACAGGGGGGATACACCGGGGAGCTGTTTTTT	CASSLGQGGYTGELFF